This TCR beta chain comes out of a study of shared clonotypes between healthy human individuals. From germline, CDR1 is SEHNR and CDR2 FQNEAQ (reference sequence). V shed 1 base and J shed 4 bases, with 5 bases lying between them. The CDR3 is 12 amino acids. Findings of the study overall: With several donors compared, 4.5% to 6.5% of naive CD4 clonotypes were shared. Sampling covered blood only; tissue repertoires likely differ.

A word on this clone: Its antigen is currently unknown.

Clones were read by immunoSEQ multiplex PCR, and TCRdb kept only the in-frame ones, dropping some. This repertoire shows about 2.4 million clones, approximately 93% found once; its top ten account for about 0.39%. This clonotype originated in a man aged 18-30 years in good health. Some clones in this sample may be carry-over from other donors' samples. This chain links TRBV7-9 with TRBJ2-7; D is uncertain. Sequencing was performed on naive CD4+ T cells from PBMCs. As for subset: CD45RA+ positively selected. CDR3 sequence reads: CASSLEAYEQYF. The CDR3, as DNA: TGTGCCAGCAGCTTAGAGGCATACGAGCAGTACTTC.